The T cell receptor beta chain described here comes from a study of identifying expanded T cells in peripheral blood (dated by TCRdb to about 2019). Notes on the research overall: Separate aliquots of the same genomic DNA pool were sequenced to produce technical replicates, and four replicates were compared in pairs. General conclusions and limits of the study: The authors expected biological variance in healthy repertoires might increase further over much longer intervals such as months to years. Both the number of clones called differentially abundant and the false-positive rate were significantly reduced by the beta-binomial model across all healthy-donor time intervals. Around 1.3 differentially abundant clones were flagged by the binomial model between technical replicates, whereas about 17 and 20 were flagged over approximately two weeks and four weeks, respectively. For all healthy donors, the variance in clone template counts between approximately 2-week samples rose significantly as total template count increased.

The immunoSEQ Assay, which uses bias-controlled multiplex PCR amplification of genomic DNA, was used to profile TCRbeta CDR3 regions. The authors processed their data as follows. To quantify the absolute abundance of each unique TCRbeta CDR3 region, the sequences were collapsed and filtered. Differential abundance was tested with a binomial (Fisher-equivalent) model and with a beta-binomial model adding time-dependent variance fitted from healthy donors. Any clone with fewer than 5 combined templates was excluded, and a clone was called differentially abundant if its Benjamini-Hochberg FDR was below 0.01. Using the form v = (b*log(k)+a)^2, the beta-binomial variance was modeled as a function of the total template count across the two samples. TCRdb took over this immuneACCESS table, retaining in-frame rearrangements with V and J assigned. Such tables are incomplete; in checked studies, under half of the missing clones stem from an unresolved V gene, and the remainder is unexplained. V and J calls and clone size come straight from that table; D and trimming were deduced from the DNA. A total of some 90,000 clones appear in this sample, 75% to 90% of them only once. Jointly, the top ten make up roughly 5.9% of the sample.

The CDR3 runs 14 amino acids, cysteine and phenylalanine included. Left in the record is the CDR3 DNA by itself, 42 bases read in frame from the first base. Taken from the germline V gene, the CDR1 and CDR2 loops are MDHEN and SYDVKM. Comments on this clone: This clone's antigen is unknown. A junction end diverges from the germline sequence, so it may reflect a read error.

During the collection period, no immune events, such as infections, were documented for the healthy donors. Healthy-donor blood repertoires served as a training cohort to calibrate time-dependent variance in a beta-binomial model of T-cell clone differential abundance. There were 10 healthy donors in the training cohort, of whom 3 were female and 7 were male. An age range of roughly 25 to 65 years, with an average of around 44 years, was recorded for the donors. Whole blood was collected from each healthy donor at three time points spaced approximately 13 days apart and obtained from a commercial supplier. Genomic DNA was extracted from unsorted whole blood for immunosequencing.

The source material was blood. The chain couples TRBV28 to TRBJ1-5, with a weak D call of TRBD1 (5 bases match). This receptor was taken from a person between 18 and 75 years old in good health. The bases read TGTGCCAGCAGTTTACGACAGCACCATCAACCCCAGCATTTT. Its coded protein is CASSLRQHHQPQHF.